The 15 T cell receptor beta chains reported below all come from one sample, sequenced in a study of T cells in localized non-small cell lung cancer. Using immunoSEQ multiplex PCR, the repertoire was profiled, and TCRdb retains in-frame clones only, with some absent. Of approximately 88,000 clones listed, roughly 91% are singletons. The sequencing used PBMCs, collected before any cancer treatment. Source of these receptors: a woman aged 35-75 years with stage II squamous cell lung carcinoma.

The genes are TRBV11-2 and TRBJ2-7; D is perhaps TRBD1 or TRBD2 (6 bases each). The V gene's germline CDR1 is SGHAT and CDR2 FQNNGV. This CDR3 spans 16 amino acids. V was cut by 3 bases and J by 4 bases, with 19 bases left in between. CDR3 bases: TGTGCCAGCAGCTTCGGGGGCCGGTTAAGTAGTTACGAGCAGTACTTC. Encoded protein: CASSFGGRLSSYEQYF. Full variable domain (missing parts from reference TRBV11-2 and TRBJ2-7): EAGVAQSPRYKIIEKRQSVAFWCNPISGHATLYWYQQILGQGPKLLIQFQNNGVVDDSQLPKDRFSAERLKGVDSTLKIQPAKLEDSAVYLCASSFGGRLSSYEQYFGPGTRLTVT.

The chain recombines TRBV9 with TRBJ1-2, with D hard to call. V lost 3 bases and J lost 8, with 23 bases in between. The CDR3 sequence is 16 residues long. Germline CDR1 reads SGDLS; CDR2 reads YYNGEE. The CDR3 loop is CASSGITGDSPRGYTF. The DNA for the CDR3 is TGTGCCAGCAGCGGCATTACGGGAGATTCTCCGCGCGGCTACACCTTC.

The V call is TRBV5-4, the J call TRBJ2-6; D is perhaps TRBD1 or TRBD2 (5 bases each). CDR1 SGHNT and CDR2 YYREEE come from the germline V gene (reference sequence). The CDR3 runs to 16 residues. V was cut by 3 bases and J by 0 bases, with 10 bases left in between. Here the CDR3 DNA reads TGTGCCAGCAGCTACGGGACCCTCTCTGGGGCCAACGTCCTGACTTTC. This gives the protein CASSYGTLSGANVLTF.

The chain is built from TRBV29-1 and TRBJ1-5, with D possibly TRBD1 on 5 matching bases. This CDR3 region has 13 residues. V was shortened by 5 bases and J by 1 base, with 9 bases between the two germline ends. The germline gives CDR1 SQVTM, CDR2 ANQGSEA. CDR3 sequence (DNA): TGCAGCGTTCGTCAGGGCAGCAATCAGCCCCAGCATTTT. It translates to CSVRQGSNQPQHF.

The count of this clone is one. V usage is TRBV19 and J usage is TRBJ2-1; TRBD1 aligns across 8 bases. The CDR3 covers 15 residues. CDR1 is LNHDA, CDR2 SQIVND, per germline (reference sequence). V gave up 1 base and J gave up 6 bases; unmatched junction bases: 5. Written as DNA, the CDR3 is TGTGCCAGTAGTATAGGGACAGGGTGGTCCAATGAGCAGTTCTTC. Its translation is CASSIGTGWSNEQFF.

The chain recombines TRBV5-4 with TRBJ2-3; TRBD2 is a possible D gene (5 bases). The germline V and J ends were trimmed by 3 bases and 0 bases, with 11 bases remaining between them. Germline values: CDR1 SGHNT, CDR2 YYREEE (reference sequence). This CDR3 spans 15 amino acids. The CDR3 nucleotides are TGTGCCAGCAGCTCGCCAGCGGAGAGCACAGATACGCAGTATTTT. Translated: CASSSPAESTDTQYF.

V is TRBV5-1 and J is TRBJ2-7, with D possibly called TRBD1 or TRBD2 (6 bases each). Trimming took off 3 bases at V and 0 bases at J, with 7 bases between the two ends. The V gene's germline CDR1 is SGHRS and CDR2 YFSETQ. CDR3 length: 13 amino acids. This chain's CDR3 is CASSWGASYEQYF. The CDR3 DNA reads TGCGCCAGCAGCTGGGGGGCCTCCTACGAGCAGTACTTC.

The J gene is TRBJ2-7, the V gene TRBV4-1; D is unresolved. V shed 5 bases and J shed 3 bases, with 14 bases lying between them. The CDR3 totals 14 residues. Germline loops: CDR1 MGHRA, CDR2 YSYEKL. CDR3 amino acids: CASSSPGSIYEQYF. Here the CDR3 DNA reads TGCGCCAGCAGCTCTCCGGGTAGTATCTACGAGCAGTACTTC.

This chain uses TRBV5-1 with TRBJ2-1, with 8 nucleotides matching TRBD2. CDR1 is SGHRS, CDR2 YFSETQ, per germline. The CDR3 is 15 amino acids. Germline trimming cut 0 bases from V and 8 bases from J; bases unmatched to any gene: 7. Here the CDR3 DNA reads TGCGCCAGCAGCTTGGAGGGCGGGGGGTTTTATGAGCAGTTCTTC. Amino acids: CASSLEGGGFYEQFF.

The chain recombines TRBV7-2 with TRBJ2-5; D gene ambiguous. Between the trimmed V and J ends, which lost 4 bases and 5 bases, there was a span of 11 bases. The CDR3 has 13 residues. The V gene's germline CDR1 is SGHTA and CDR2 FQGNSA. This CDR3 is CASSSPPRETQYF. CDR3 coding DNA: TGTGCCAGCAGCTCCCCCCCTAGGGAGACCCAGTACTTC.

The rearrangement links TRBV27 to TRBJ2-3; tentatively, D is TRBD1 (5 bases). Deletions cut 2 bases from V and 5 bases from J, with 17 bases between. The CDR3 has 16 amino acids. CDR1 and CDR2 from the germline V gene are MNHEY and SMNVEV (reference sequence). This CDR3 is CASSLVWSGLQDTQYF. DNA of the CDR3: TGTGCCAGCAGTTTAGTTTGGTCAGGGCTTCAAGATACGCAGTATTTT.

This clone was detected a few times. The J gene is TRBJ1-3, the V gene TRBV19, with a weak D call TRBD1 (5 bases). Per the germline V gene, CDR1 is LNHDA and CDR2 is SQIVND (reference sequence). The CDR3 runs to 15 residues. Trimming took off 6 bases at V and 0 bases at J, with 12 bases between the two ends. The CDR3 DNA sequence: TGTGCCAGTAGCACGGGACGGCTCTCTGGAAACACCATATATTTT. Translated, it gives CASSTGRLSGNTIYF.

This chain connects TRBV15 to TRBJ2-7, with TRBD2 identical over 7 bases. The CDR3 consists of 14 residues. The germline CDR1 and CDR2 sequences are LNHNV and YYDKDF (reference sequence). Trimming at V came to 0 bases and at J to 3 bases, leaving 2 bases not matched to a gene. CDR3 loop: CATSRDRGVYEQYF. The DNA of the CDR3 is TGTGCCACCAGCAGAGATCGGGGGGTCTACGAGCAGTACTTC.

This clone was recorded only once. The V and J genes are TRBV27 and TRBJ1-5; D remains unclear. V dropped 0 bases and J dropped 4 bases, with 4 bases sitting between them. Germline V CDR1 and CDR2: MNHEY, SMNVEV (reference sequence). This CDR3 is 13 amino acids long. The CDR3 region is CASSLSMNQPQHF. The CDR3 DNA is TGTGCCAGCAGTTTATCGATGAATCAGCCCCAGCATTTT.

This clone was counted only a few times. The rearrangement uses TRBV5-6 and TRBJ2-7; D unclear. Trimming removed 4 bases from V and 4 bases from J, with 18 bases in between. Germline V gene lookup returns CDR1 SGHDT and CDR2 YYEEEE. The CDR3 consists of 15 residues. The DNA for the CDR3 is TGTGCCAGCAGCCCTCCATCGGGCAAGATTTACGAGCAGTACTTC. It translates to CASSPPSGKIYEQYF.